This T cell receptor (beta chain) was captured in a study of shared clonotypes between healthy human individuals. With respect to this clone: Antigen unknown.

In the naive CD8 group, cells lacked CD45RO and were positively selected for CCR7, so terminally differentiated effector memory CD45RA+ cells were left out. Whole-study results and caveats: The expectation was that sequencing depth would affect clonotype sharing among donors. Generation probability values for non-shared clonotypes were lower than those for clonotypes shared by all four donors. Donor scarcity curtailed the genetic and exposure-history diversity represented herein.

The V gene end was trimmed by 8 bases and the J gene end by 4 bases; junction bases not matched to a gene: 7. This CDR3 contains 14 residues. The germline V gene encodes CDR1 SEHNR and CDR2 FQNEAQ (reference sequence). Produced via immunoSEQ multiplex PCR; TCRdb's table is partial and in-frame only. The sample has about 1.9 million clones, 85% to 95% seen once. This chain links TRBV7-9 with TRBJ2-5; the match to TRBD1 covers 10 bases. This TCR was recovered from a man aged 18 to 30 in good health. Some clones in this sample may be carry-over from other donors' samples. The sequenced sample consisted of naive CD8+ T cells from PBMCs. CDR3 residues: CASQTGGVGETQYF. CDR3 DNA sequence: TGTGCCAGCCAGACAGGGGGCGTGGGAGAGACCCAGTACTTC.